This TCR beta chain is from a study of blood T cell repertoires in COVID-19. Profiled with immunoSEQ multiplex PCR; TCRdb holds only in-frame clones, not every one. The sample records 150,000 to 200,000 clones, 82% being singletons. The sequence was collected from a middle-aged woman with COVID-19, enrolled during active disease. The specimen sequenced was peripheral blood.

CDR3 in DNA: TGCGCCAGCAGCTTGACAGGGCGAGGCTACACCTTC. Protein sequence: CASSLTGRGYTF. The chain links TRBV5-1 to TRBJ1-2, with D perhaps TRBD1 (6 bases). The CDR3 loop spans 12 amino acids. The germline V and J ends were trimmed by 1 base and 8 bases, with 9 bases remaining between them. Germline V CDR1 and CDR2: SGHRS, YFSETQ.